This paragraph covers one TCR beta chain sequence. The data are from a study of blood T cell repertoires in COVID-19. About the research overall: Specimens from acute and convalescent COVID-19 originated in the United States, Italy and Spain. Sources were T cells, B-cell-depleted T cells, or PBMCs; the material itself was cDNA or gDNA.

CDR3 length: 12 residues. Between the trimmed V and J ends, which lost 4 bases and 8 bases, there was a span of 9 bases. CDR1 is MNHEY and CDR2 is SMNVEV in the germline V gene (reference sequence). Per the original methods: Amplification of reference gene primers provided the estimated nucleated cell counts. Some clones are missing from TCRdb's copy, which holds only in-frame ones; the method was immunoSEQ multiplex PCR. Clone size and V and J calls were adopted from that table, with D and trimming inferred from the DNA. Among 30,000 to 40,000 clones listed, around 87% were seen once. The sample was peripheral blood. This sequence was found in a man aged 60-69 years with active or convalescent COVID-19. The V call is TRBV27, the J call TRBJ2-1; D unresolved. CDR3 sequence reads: CASSWRMDEQFF. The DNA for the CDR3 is TGTGCCAGCAGTTGGAGAATGGATGAGCAGTTCTTC.